This TCR beta chain was sequenced in a study of OX40 agonist ivuxolimab in advanced cancers. Looking at the study overall: Hepatocellular carcinoma, melanoma, renal cell or head and neck cancer was diagnosed in the dose-escalation patients. Past anti-PD-1, anti-PD-L1 or anti-CTLA-4 therapy was accepted, and 40% had received some.

The germline V gene encodes CDR1 SGHAT and CDR2 FQNNGV. V lost 9 bases, J lost 0 bases, and 6 bases lay in between. The CDR3 is 13 residues long. Libraries were prepared by immunoSEQ multiplex PCR; TCRdb keeps only in-frame clonotypes and omits some of them. The top ten clones hold about 40% of a sample with about 37,000 clones, 85% of them seen once. The source is an adult with an advanced solid tumor such as melanoma, head and neck, liver or kidney cancer. The material sequenced was CD4+ or CD8+ T cells sorted from blood, taken in a trial of the OX40 agonist ivuxolimab. V usage is TRBV11-2 and J usage is TRBJ2-6, with D unresolved. CDR3 protein: CASQVSGANVLTF. The CDR3 DNA reads TGTGCCAGTCAGGTCTCTGGGGCCAACGTCCTGACTTTC.